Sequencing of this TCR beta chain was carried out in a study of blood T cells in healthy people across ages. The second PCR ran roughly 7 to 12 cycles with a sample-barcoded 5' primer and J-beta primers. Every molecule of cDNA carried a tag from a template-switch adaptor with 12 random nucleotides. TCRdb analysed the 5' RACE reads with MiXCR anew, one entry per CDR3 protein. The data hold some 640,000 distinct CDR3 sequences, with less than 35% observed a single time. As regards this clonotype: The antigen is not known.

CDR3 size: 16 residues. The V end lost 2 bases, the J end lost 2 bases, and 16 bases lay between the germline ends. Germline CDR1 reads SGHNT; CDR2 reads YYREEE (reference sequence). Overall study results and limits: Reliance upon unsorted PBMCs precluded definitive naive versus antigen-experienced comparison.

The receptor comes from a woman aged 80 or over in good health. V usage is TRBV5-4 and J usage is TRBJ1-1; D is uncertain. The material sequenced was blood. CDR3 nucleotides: TGTGCCAGCAGCTTCGGACCTTTCGAGGGAAACACTGAAGCTTTCTTT. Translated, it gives CASSFGPFEGNTEAFF.